This record looks at one T cell receptor (beta chain) sequence and its context. Its antigen remains unknown. These data originate in a study of regulatory T cells in long-lasting Graves disease. Study-wide results and limits: Study was limited to peripheral blood, excluding thyroid tissue.

The J segment lost 3 bases and the V segment lost 5 bases, leaving 11 bases of the junction unmatched. The CDR3 has 16 residues. The authors built TCR beta libraries using iRepertoire HTBI primers and Arm-PCR of CDR3 regions. In TCRdb, the multiplex PCR reads were re-called with MiXCR into one record per CDR3 protein. The repertoire holds hundreds of thousands of distinct CDR3 sequences, with roughly 15% as singletons. Documented time point: newly diagnosed GD, antithyroid drugs for less than 3 months. With RNA extracted from PBMCs as input, the TCR library was made. The same specimen was also included in a second study, on T cells in Graves' hyperthyroidism and ophthalmopathy.

The starting material was peripheral blood mononuclear cells (PBMCs), obtained at new diagnosis, from a patient treated with antithyroid drugs. The clonotype comes from a woman aged 35-65 years with Graves disease. The J gene is TRBJ1-1, the V gene TRBV12-3 or TRBV12-4; TRBD1 matches at 8 bases. CDR3 in amino acids: CASSGQGGRRDTEAFF. CDR3 nucleotides: TGTGCCAGCAGTGGACAGGGAGGCAGGAGGGACACTGAAGCTTTCTTT.